Given below is one T cell receptor (beta chain) in context. Its antigen remains unidentified. One junction end does not reproduce the germline sequence, and a read error may be involved. The sample originates from a study of CD8+CD57+ T cells in acquired aplastic anemia. Study in general: Average DNA yield from sorted CD4+ and CD8+ cells was about 3.2 ug. Study-wide results and limits: Controls did not differ significantly from patients in CD8+ Simpson's diversity. There were roughly 28 CD8+ CDR3 sequences that occurred in both patients and controls.

CDR3 size: 13 residues. Germline lookup yields CDR1 SGHTA and CDR2 FQGNSA. Template material for TCR beta VDJ and CDR3 profiling consisted of genomic DNA. TCRdb called the reads again in MiXCR, with one record for every CDR3 protein. The repertoire holds 150,000 to 200,000 distinct CDR3 sequences, with about three fifths as singletons. Sequenced input: sorted CD4+, CD8+, or CD8+CD57+ T cells (not recorded which) from PBMCs. The receptor's source is a human donor with severe aplastic anemia or a healthy control (not recorded which). The rearrangement links TRBV7-2 to TRBJ1-1; D is ambiguous. The CDR3 coding sequence is TGCGCCAGCAGCTTTACAGCGAACACTGAAGCTTTCTTT. This encodes CASSFTANTEAFF.